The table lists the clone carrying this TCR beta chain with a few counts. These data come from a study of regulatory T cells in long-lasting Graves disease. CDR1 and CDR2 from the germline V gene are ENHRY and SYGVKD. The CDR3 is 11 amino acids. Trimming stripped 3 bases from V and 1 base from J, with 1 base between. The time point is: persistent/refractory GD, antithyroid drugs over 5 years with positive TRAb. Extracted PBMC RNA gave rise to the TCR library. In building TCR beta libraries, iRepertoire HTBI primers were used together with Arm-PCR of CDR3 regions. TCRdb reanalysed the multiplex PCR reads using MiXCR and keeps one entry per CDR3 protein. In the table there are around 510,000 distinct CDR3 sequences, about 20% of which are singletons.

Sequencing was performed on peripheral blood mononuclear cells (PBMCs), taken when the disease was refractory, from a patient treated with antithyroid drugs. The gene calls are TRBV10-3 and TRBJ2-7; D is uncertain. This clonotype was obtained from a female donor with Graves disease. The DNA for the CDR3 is TGTGCCATCAGTGATTCCTACGAGCAGTACTTC. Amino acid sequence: CAISDSYEQYF.